This is a list of T cell receptor beta chains from one sample in a study of shared clonotypes between healthy human individuals. Sequencing used immunoSEQ multiplex PCR; TCRdb keeps in-frame clones, though not all of them. The sample contains a few hundred thousand clones, about 97% of which appear only once. Sequencing used memory CD8+ T cells sorted from blood. The origin of the receptors is a man aged 30 to 45 in good health. The CDR3 runs from the conserved cysteine through the conserved F or W. The D gene is left open where the match is weak. Clone size is given for some rows only: seen once, a few or many times, or a class if the clone is expanded.

TRBD2,NA,TRBV6-1,TRBJ2-3,TGTGCCAGCAGTGATGCGGGAGGAAAAACAGATACGCAGTATTTT,CASSDAGGKTDTQYF
NA,NA,TRBV18,TRBJ2-7,TGTGCCAGCTCACTGTTTTGGCAGTACGAGCAGTACTTC,CASSLFWQYEQYF
NA,NA,TRBV7-9,TRBJ2-6,TGTGCTTCTGGGGCCAACGTCCTGACTTTC,CASGANVLTF
NA,NA,TRBV2,TRBJ2-7,TGTGCCAGCAGGGCTCAGGGAGGGGGTTACGAGCAGTACTTC,CASRAQGGGYEQYF
TRBD2,NA,TRBV30,TRBJ2-7,TGTGCCTGGAATGGGGGGGTGAAGCAGTACTTC,CAWNGGVKQYF
NA,NA,TRBV28,TRBJ1-3,TGTGCCTCAAACCGAGGGTCTGGAAACACCATATATTTT,CASNRGSGNTIYF
NA,NA,TRBV20-1,TRBJ1-2,TGCAGTGCTAGTCACGGCGGTGGCTACACCTTC,CSASHGGGYTF
NA,NA,TRBV4-1,TRBJ1-1,TGCGCCAGCAGCCAAGAACTTCCCGTCCGGGGTGGGTTTAGGAACACTGAAGCTTTCTTT,CASSQELPVRGGFRNTEAFF
TRBD1,NA,TRBV30,TRBJ1-1,TGTGCCTGGGGGGACAGGTCTACTGAAGCTTTCTTT,CAWGDRSTEAFF
NA,NA,TRBV27,TRBJ2-3,TGTGCCAGCAGTTCCCTGTTCGGGGTGGATACGCAGTATTTT,CASSSLFGVDTQYF
NA,NA,TRBV2,TRBJ2-7,TGTGCCAGCAAATTTGGGACGGGAAGCTCCTACGAGCAGTACTTC,CASKFGTGSSYEQYF
NA,NA,TRBV5-3,TRBJ1-4,TGTGCCAGAAGCTTGTATCTGCTGAGTGCAGGACCTAATGAAAAACTGTTTTTT,CARSLYLLSAGPNEKLFF
TRBD2,NA,TRBV4-1,TRBJ2-3,TGCGCCAGCAGCCTGGGACTAGCGGGAGAAGGTACGCAGTATTTT,CASSLGLAGEGTQYF
TRBD2,NA,TRBV19,TRBJ2-5,TGTGCCAGTAGTCCCGATCCCTTTGGACTAGCGGGAGAAAGAGAGACCCAGTACTTC,CASSPDPFGLAGERETQYF
NA,NA,TRBV30,TRBJ2-7,TGTGCCTGGAGTGCCTACTACGAGCAGTACTTC,CAWSAYYEQYF
NA,NA,TRBV10-2,TRBJ1-1,TGCGCCAGCAGTCACCGGAACACTGAAGCTTTCTTT,CASSHRNTEAFF
NA,NA,TRBV28,TRBJ2-1,TGTGCCAGCAGTCAAATATCGGGAGTGGTAAATGAGCAGTTCTTC,CASSQISGVVNEQFF
NA,NA,TRBV18,TRBJ2-4,TGTGCCAGCTCACCACCGCCAATAGGCAGGGGCATTCAGTACTTC,CASSPPPIGRGIQYF
NA,once,TRBV5-1,TRBJ2-2,TGCGCCAGCACCCCGGACACCGGGGAGCTGTTTTTT,CASTPDTGELFF
TRBD2,NA,TRBV4-1,TRBJ2-3,TGCGCCAGCAGCCGGCTAGCGGGCAACACAGATACGCAGTATTTT,CASSRLAGNTDTQYF
NA,NA,TRBV4-1,TRBJ2-3,TGCGCCAGCAGCCCACACGGTAGCACAGATACGCAGTATTTT,CASSPHGSTDTQYF
NA,NA,TRBV5-4,TRBJ2-3,TGTGCCAGCAGCTTACAGGGATCCACAGATACGCAGTATTTT,CASSLQGSTDTQYF
NA,NA,TRBV6-5,TRBJ2-7,TGTGCCAGCAGTTACGGGCCCTATTCCTACGAGCAGTACTTC,CASSYGPYSYEQYF
NA,NA,TRBV18,TRBJ2-1,TGTGCCAGCTCACCGTTCGTTTCCTACAATGAGCAGTTCTTC,CASSPFVSYNEQFF
NA,NA,TRBV5-1,TRBJ2-3,TGCGCCAGCAGCTTGTCTGGCCAGTTTCGCACAGATACGCAGTATTTT,CASSLSGQFRTDTQYF
NA,NA,TRBV7-9,TRBJ2-1,TGTGCCAGCAGCCTCGCTGTCAATGAGCAGTTCTTC,CASSLAVNEQFF
TRBD1,NA,TRBV15,TRBJ1-4,TGTGCCACCAGCAGAGTACGGGACAGGGGTTCAACTAATGAAAAACTGTTTTTT,CATSRVRDRGSTNEKLFF
NA,NA,TRBV29-1,TRBJ1-4,TGCAGCGTTCGGGACAACCCAAGGGAAAAACTGTTTTTT,CSVRDNPREKLFF
NA,NA,TRBV5-1,TRBJ1-4,TGCGCCAGCAGCTCTCAGTCGCTGGATGAAAAACTGTTTTTT,CASSSQSLDEKLFF
NA,NA,TRBV4-2,TRBJ2-5,TGTGCCAGCAGCCCGAGGGATGGCGAGACCCAGTACTTC,CASSPRDGETQYF
NA,NA,TRBV19,TRBJ2-7,TGTGCCAGTAGAACTGGGGAGGCGTACGAGCAGTACTTC,CASRTGEAYEQYF
TRBD1,NA,TRBV7-9,TRBJ1-2,TGTGCCAGCAGCTTAGGGACAGGGCCTGGCTACACCTTC,CASSLGTGPGYTF
NA,NA,TRBV30,TRBJ1-4,TGTGCCTGGAGTATGAGGGGGACTAATGAAAAACTGTTTTTT,CAWSMRGTNEKLFF
NA,NA,TRBV18,TRBJ1-3,TGTGCCAGCCGGAAGGAAGCTACTGGAAACACCATATATTTT,CASRKEATGNTIYF
NA,NA,TRBV18,TRBJ1-2,TGTGCCAGCTCACCGATACAAGACCTCTATGGCTACACCTTC,CASSPIQDLYGYTF
NA,once,TRBV27,TRBJ1-5,TGTGCCAGCAGTTTATATCGGCCCAGCAATCAGCCCCAGCATTTT,CASSLYRPSNQPQHF
TRBD2,NA,TRBV9,TRBJ2-5,TGTGCCAGCAGCACCACTAGCGGTCAAGAGACCCAGTACTTC,CASSTTSGQETQYF
NA,once,TRBV7-8,TRBJ1-3,TGTGCCAGCAGCTTCGGGGCTCAGGCCGGTCCCGGAAACACCATATATTTT,CASSFGAQAGPGNTIYF
NA,NA,TRBV6-1,TRBJ2-1,TGTGCCAGCAGTCCCCGGGGTCCTAATGAGCAGTTCTTC,CASSPRGPNEQFF
NA,NA,TRBV6-1,TRBJ2-7,TGTGCCAGCAGTGTCAGACAGTCCTACGAGCAGTACTTC,CASSVRQSYEQYF
TRBD1,NA,TRBV25-1,TRBJ2-2,TGTGCCAGCAGTCCCCGGGACAGTCTCACCGGGGAGCTGTTTTTT,CASSPRDSLTGELFF
NA,NA,TRBV12-5,TRBJ1-2,TGTGCTAGTGGTTTGGTATTAGAGAATCGGGGGGGCATGGATGGCTACACCTTC,CASGLVLENRGGMDGYTF
TRBD2,NA,TRBV29-1,TRBJ2-7,TGCAGCGTTGGTCTCCCCCGAGGGAGCGGGATCGGGCAGCAGTACTTC,CSVGLPRGSGIGQQYF
NA,NA,TRBV5-1,TRBJ2-5,TGCGCCAGCAGCTTTGGGGGGCCCAACCAAGAGACCCAGTACTTC,CASSFGGPNQETQYF
TRBD2,NA,TRBV28,TRBJ2-7,TGTGCCAGCAGTCCGAGCGGGAAGATCATCTACGAGCAGTACTTC,CASSPSGKIIYEQYF
TRBD1,NA,TRBV10-3,TRBJ2-3,TGTGCCATCAGCCTTGACAGGGCCACAGATACGCAGTATTTT,CAISLDRATDTQYF
NA,NA,TRBV5-1,TRBJ2-5,TGCGCCAGCAGCTTTAGCAGTAGGGAAGAGACCCAGTACTTC,CASSFSSREETQYF
NA,NA,TRBV2,TRBJ2-5,TGTGCCAGCAGCCTAAGACAGCAAGAGACCCAGTACTTC,CASSLRQQETQYF
TRBD2,NA,TRBV30,TRBJ2-5,TGTGCCTGGAGTATACGGGGCAGCGGGATCGAGACCCAGTACTTC,CAWSIRGSGIETQYF
TRBD1,NA,TRBV6-6,TRBJ1-2,TGTGCCAGCAGTTATGCAGGGGGCGATGGCTACACCTTC,CASSYAGGDGYTF
TRBD1,NA,TRBV7-3,TRBJ2-7,TGTGCCAGCAGCTTAGGGACAGGCTCCTACGAGCAGTACTTC,CASSLGTGSYEQYF
NA,NA,TRBV2,TRBJ2-5,TGTGCCAGCAGTGATAAGTCAGGGATACAAGAGACCCAGTACTTC,CASSDKSGIQETQYF
NA,NA,TRBV10-3,TRBJ2-2,TGTGCCATCAGATCAGGCACCGGGGAGCTGTTTTTT,CAIRSGTGELFF
NA,NA,TRBV2,TRBJ2-5,TGTGCCAGCAGTGAACCCCGACGCAGCACAGAGACCCAGTACTTC,CASSEPRRSTETQYF
NA,NA,TRBV28,TRBJ1-3,TGTGCCAGCAGTTTAGTGACCTCTGGAAACACCATATATTTT,CASSLVTSGNTIYF
TRBD1,NA,TRBV18,TRBJ1-2,TGTGCCAGCTCACCGGAGACAGGGGTTGGCTACACCTTC,CASSPETGVGYTF
NA,NA,TRBV15,TRBJ1-4,TGTGCCACCAGCAGAGATGGAAAAAGGGTCGGAAATAATGAAAAACTGTTTTTT,CATSRDGKRVGNNEKLFF
NA,NA,TRBV7-9,TRBJ2-6,TGTGCCAGCAGCTTAAGGGCGATCTCTGGGGCCAACGTCCTGACTTTC,CASSLRAISGANVLTF
TRBD1,NA,TRBV28,TRBJ1-4,TGTGCCAGCACATTCCGGACAGGGGTACTTTACGTTAATGAAAAACTGTTTTTT,CASTFRTGVLYVNEKLFF